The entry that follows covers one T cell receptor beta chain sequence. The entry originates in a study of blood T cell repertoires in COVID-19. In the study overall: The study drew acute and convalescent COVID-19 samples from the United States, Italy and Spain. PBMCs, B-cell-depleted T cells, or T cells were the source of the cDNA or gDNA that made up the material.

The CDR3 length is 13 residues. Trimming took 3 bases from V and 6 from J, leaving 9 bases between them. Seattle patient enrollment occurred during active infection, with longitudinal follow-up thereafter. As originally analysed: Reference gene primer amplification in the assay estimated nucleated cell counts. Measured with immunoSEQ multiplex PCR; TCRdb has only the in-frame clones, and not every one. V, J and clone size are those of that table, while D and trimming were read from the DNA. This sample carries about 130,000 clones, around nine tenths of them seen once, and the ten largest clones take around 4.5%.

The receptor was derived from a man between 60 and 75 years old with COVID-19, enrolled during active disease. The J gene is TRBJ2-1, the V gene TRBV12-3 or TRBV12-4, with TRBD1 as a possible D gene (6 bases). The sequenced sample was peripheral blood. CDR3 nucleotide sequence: TGTGCCAGCAGTTTTAGAGGGGGCAATGAGCAGTTCTTC. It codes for CASSFRGGNEQFF.